This T cell receptor (beta chain) was recovered during a study of cytomegalovirus exposure and HLA in healthy donors (dated by TCRdb to 2016 to 2017). About the study as a whole: An earlier analysis of several hundred of the donors reported 276 Gb of sequence data and 95 million to 130 million unique TCR beta sequences obtained from around 170 million T cells. A later analysis re-analyzed previously published TCR beta repertoires from roughly 600 donors and added high-resolution HLA genotyping to study TCR occurrence patterns. HLA typing covered class I and class II loci at four-digit resolution. To decide whether each TCR beta V gene segment behaved as functional or pseudogenic, an earlier analysis of 587 of the donors relied on high-throughput TCR beta sequencing. The study combined high-throughput TCR immunosequencing, statistical association of individual TCRs with disease status, and machine learning to predict cytomegalovirus infection status. The study aimed to test whether cataloging public T cell receptors could reveal signatures of past pathogen exposure. A few DR-DQ haplotypes were handled as single units for association and clustering because linkage in the cohort was strong. The number of typed donors differed by locus: 629-630 for A, B, C, DRB1 and DQB1; some 500 for DQA1; 606 for DPA1; and roughly 490 for DPB1. Genome-wide SNP genotypes for about 60% of the 666 donors were used in a later genetic analysis, which treated that subset as a discovery cohort. In the later analysis, no new phenotypic data were used to find candidate immune exposures; instead, reliance was placed on TCR beta sequences and their occurrence across donors. All discovery cohort repertoires had been generated using a single sequencing platform. Of the roughly 400 genotyped donors, roughly 85% fell in the genetic ancestry cluster associated with self-reported Caucasian donors. The T cell repertoires of under 750 subjects were profiled by immunosequencing and related to cytomegalovirus serostatus. Among roughly 400 genotyped donors of the cohort, an average of approximately 240,000 unique TCR beta nucleotide sequences was sequenced per donor, of which 15% to 20% were non-productive. Donor age, sex, ethnicity and CMV serostatus were compiled alongside the repertoire data. An early release that covered fewer than 750 HLA-typed donors contained around 300 gigabases of sequencing data and 75 million to 100 million unique TCR sequences. A separate validation cohort of 100 to 150 different subjects was used in addition to the roughly 700-subject first cohort.

Note on this clone: There is no known antigen for this receptor. Qualities for individual bases were not recorded, and no much larger clone is one base off.

Study-level results and caveats: Broadly in line with IMGT annotations, most TCR beta V segments showed up in productive rearrangements about 90% or about 30% of the time in an earlier analysis of approximately 600 of the donors. Strong co-occurrence of HLA alleles, especially DR and DQ, made assigning TCR associations to individual alleles difficult. The authors suggested that the approach could potentially be generalized to other disease states and immunological phenotypes. The sequencing pipeline was judged likely to have produced a cluster of highly shared sequence variants as a technical artifact. In vitro tests confirmed that three of the cytomegalovirus-associated TCR beta chains recognize cytomegalovirus antigens. A later analysis associated 15,000 to 20,000 TCR beta sequences with specific HLA alleles at a false discovery rate of 0.05. The classifier was reported to diagnose cytomegalovirus status with high specificity and sensitivity in both the original and validation cohorts. Correlated functional status among segregating V segments might be attributable to linkage disequilibrium, but an unknown experimental factor could not be ruled out. According to a later analysis, parvovirus B19, influenza, CMV and Epstein-Barr virus appeared linked to several top co-occurrence clusters. A further reported finding was that TCR beta sequences accurately predicted the HLA-A and HLA-B alleles for most subjects in the first cohort. The presence/absence analyses assumed that sequencing depth was roughly uniform across donors, and that assumption may not be true. A later analysis found that HLA-associated TCR beta chains were more clonally expanded and had lower generation probabilities than equally common non-associated chains. Because counts were too low, roughly 16 rarely observed V segments, including chromosome 9 orphons, were left out of the earlier analysis of a few hundred of the donors. Some IMGT-functional V segments, including TRBV6-2 and TRBV6-3, could not be distinguished by the 87-base-pair reads and were therefore excluded. In the study, about 150 TCR beta chains were listed as associated with cytomegalovirus. Because HLA typing was unavailable for some donors at each locus, only the typed subset was used in association tests. A later genetic analysis associated a missense DCLRE1C variant with V-gene and J-gene trimming of TCR beta chains, and an independent cohort replicated the association. In a later analysis, most CMV-associated TCR beta chains were found to appear HLA-restricted, with HLA associations seemingly driven largely by CMV exposure. According to a later genetic analysis, donors in an Asian-associated ancestry cluster had fewer N-insertions in productive TCRs than the approximately 690-donor mean. Most TCR sequences were observed very rarely across donors, whereas some public TCRs were present in many individuals. In this cohort, only TCR beta chains were sequenced, and detectable features were limited by the absence of alpha or paired-chain data. A later analysis found that TCR association rates varied across HLA loci, with DRB1 alleles showing the most associated TCRs and HLA-C alleles the fewest. For the cohort, immune exposure information was limited to CMV serostatus.

The library was generated by the immunoSEQ multiplex PCR assay. A mixture of 60 forward primers for TCR Vbeta segments and 13 reverse primers for TCR Jbeta segments was used in the multiplex PCR. The CDR3 region of rearranged TCR beta genes was amplified from genomic DNA with a multiplex PCR assay. Amplified TCR beta libraries were sequenced as 87-base-pair reads on the Illumina HiSeq System. The paper's data handling went like this. A later analysis tallied roughly 80 million unique TCR beta chains across the 666 repertoires, and about 10 million of those chains were shared by two or more donors. A nearest-neighbor algorithm error-corrected the raw reads and collapsed the reads into unique sequences, merging closely related sequences to remove PCR and sequencing errors. CDR3 sequences were aligned to IMGT reference sequences to assign V, D and J gene segments. For a sequence to be retained, a match of at least six nucleotides to both a V gene segment and a J gene segment was required. A rearrangement counted as productive if the CDR3 had no stop codons and remained in frame with V and J, and every other rearrangement counted as non-productive. Following IMGT convention, CDR3 was defined as the stretch from the second conserved V-encoded cysteine up to the conserved J-encoded phenylalanine. Sequences without an unambiguous match to a single V gene segment were excluded from the earlier analysis of 500 to 700 of the donors. An earlier analysis of approximately 590 of the donors called V segments functional above 56.7% productive rearrangements and segregating when the between-donor standard deviation exceeded 5%. To diagnose cytomegalovirus status from the catalog of TCR beta chain sequences, a statistical classification framework was built. In a later analysis, V and J genes were assigned by comparing TCR nucleotide sequences against IMGT/GENE-DB human TR gene sequences. A later analysis assigned CDR3 sequences and most-parsimonious VDJ recombination scenarios with the TCRdist pipeline. A later analysis defined each TCR beta chain by its CDR3 amino acid sequence plus V-gene family, and excluded reads lacking a unique V-gene family. In a later analysis, 450 to 600 highly shared, low-generation-probability nucleotide sequences were removed to address suspected cross-contamination and a sequencing artifact. For each public chain, a later analysis derived a clonal expansion index from normalized ranks of inferred template counts within each repertoire. Generation probabilities in a later analysis came from a VDJ recombination model fitted to out-of-frame rearrangements, and those results were checked against IGoR. In a later analysis, hypergeometric tests were used to score TCR-TCR, TCR-HLA and TCR-CMV co-occurrence, with a repertoire-size bias correction applied to TCR pairs. In a later analysis, false discovery rates were estimated by permuting HLA or CMV assignments 20 times. In a later analysis, co-occurring TCRs were grouped using DBSCAN, and TCRdist sequence similarity was added for clustering within HLA-allele-positive subsets. For co-occurrence clustering, repertoires with fewer than 30,000 or more than 120,000 public chains were excluded, along with roughly 5 repertoires with anomalous nucleotide sharing. TCRdb stores this immuneACCESS table with in-frame sequences only. Part of the clones is absent; in the studies checked, under half of the shortfall reflects unresolved V genes, and no reason is known for the rest. V, J and clone size derive from that table, while D and trimming were established from the DNA sequence. Counted in this sample were around 150,000 clones; around 84% of them appeared once. The ten largest clones add up to 2.5% to 3.5% of the sample.

At the junction V is shortened by 5 bases and J by 9 bases, with 11 bases in between. In the germline V gene (reference sequence), CDR1 corresponds to SGHAT and CDR2 to FQDESV. The cysteine opens and the phenylalanine closes a CDR3 of 13 amino acids. Here the CDR3 DNA is all that survives: 39 bases in frame from base 1. The cohort comprised fewer than 700 healthy bone marrow donors. At the time of sampling, all cohort members were nominally healthy, though unrecorded immune exposures were likely present. The donor was CMV seronegative and belonged to the group of 380 or so seronegative cohort members. Every donor gave a peripheral blood sample, and the peripheral blood mononuclear cells from that sample were used for TCR beta sequencing. The Qiagen DNeasy Blood Extraction Kit was used to extract genomic DNA from the blood cell samples.

The material sequenced was PBMCs. The sequence derives from a woman in her thirties or forties in good health and CMV-seronegative. This chain joins TRBV11-1 to TRBJ1-6; possibly the D gene is TRBD1, per 5 matching bases. At the DNA level, the sequence is TGTGCCAGCAGCCGACTCGGGGGTTCACCCCTCCACTTT. It translates as CASSRLGGSPLHF.